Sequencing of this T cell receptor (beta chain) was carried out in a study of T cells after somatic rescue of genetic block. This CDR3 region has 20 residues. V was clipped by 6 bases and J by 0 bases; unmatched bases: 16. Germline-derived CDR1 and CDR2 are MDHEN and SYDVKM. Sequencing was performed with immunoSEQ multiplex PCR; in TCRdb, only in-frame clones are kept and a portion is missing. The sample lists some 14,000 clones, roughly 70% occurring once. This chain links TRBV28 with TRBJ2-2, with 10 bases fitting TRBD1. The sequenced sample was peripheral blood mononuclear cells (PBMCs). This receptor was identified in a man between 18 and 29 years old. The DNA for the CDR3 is TGTGCCAGCAGATTCCCGGACAGGGGGGTTTTGATCCCGAACACCGGGGAGCTGTTTTTT. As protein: CASRFPDRGVLIPNTGELFF.